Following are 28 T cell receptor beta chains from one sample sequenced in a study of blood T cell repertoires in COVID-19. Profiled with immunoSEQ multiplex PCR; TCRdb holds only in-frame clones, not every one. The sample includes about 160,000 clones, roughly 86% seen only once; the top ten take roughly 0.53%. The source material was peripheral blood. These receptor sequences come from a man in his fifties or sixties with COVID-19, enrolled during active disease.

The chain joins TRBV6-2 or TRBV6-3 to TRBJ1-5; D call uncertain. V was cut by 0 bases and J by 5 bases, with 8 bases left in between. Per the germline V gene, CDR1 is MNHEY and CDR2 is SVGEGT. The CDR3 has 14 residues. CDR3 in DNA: TGTGCCAGCAGTTACTCTGCCGGTTATCAGCCCCAGCATTTT. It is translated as CASSYSAGYQPQHF.

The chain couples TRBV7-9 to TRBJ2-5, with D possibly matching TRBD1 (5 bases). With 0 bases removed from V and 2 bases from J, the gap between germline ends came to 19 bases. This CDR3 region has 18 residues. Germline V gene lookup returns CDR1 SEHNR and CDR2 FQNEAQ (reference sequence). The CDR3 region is CASSLAKISGHIQETQYF. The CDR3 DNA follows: TGTGCCAGCAGCTTAGCTAAGATATCCGGACACATACAAGAGACCCAGTACTTC. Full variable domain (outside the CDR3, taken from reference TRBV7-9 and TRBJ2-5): DTGVSQNPRHKITKRGQNVTFRCDPISEHNRLYWYRQTLGQGPEFLTYFQNEAQLEKSRLLSDRFSAERPKGSFSTLEIQRTEQGDSAMYLCASSLAKISGHIQETQYFGPGTRLLVL.

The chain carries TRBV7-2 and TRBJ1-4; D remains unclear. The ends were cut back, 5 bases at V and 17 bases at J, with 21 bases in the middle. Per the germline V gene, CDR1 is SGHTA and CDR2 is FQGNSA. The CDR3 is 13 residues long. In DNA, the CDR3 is TGTGCCAGCAGCCCCAGTCGATCACGCCCCTTTTTTTTT. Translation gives CASSPSRSRPFFF.

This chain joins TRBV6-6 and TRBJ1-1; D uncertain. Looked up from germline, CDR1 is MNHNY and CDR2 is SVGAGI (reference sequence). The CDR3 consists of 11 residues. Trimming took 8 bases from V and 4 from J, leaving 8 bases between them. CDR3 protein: CASLRSTEAFF. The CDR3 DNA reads TGTGCCAGCCTCCGTTCCACTGAAGCTTTCTTT.

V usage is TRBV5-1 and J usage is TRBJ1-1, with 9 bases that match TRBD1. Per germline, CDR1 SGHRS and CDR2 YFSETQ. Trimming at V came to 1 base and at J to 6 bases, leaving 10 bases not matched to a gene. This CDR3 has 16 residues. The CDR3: CASSLSSHRGQSEAFF. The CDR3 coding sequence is TGCGCCAGCAGCTTGAGTTCCCACAGGGGGCAATCTGAAGCTTTCTTT.

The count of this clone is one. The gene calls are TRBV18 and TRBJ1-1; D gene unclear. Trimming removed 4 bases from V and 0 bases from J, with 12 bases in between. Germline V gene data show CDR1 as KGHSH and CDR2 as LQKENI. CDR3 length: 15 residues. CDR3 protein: CASSRSAGLNTEAFF. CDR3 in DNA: TGTGCCAGCTCACGGTCAGCGGGATTGAACACTGAAGCTTTCTTT.

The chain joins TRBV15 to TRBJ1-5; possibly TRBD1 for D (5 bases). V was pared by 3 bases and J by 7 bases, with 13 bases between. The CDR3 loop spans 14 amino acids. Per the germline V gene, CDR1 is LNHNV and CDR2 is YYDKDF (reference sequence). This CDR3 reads CATSRLGPSQPQHF. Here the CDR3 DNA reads TGTGCCACCAGCAGGCTGGGGCCGTCGCAGCCCCAGCATTTT.

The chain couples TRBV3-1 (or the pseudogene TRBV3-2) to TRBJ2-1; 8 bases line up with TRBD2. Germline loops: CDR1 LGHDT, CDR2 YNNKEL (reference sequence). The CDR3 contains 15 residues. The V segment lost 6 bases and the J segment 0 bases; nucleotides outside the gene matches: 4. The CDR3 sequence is CASRLSGSSYNEQFF. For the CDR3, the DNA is TGTGCCAGCAGACTCAGCGGGAGCTCCTACAATGAGCAGTTCTTC.

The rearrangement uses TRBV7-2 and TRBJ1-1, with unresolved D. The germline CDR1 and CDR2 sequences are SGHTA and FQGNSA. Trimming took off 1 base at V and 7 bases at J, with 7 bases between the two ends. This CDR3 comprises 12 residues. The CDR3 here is CASSLVAGEAFF. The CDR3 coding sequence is TGTGCCAGCAGCTTAGTCGCCGGTGAAGCTTTCTTT.

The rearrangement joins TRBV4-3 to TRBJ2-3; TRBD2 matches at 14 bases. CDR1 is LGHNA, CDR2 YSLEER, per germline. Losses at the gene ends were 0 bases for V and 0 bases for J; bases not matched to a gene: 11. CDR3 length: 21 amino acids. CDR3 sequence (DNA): TGCGCCAGCAGCCAAGATCTTCCGGCCGGGACTAGCGGGGGTAGCACAGATACGCAGTATTTT. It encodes CASSQDLPAGTSGGSTDTQYF.

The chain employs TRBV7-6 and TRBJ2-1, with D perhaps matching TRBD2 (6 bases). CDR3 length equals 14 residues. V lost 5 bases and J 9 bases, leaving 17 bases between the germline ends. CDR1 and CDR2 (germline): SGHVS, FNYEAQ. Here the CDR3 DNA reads TGTGCCAGCAGCCCCGGACGGATGGGGGGTGAGCAGTTCTTC. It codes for CASSPGRMGGEQFF.

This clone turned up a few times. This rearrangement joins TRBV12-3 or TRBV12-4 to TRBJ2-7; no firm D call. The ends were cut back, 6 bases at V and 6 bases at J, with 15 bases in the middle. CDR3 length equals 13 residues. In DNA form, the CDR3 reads TGTGCCAGCAGCCAACAATATTCAAGCGAGCAGTACTTC. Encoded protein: CASSQQYSSEQYF.

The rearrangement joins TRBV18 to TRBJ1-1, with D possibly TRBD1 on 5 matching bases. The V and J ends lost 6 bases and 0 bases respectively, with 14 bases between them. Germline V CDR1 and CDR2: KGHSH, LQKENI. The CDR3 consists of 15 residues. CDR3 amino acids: CASSGQERLNTEAFF. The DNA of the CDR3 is TGTGCCAGCTCGGGGCAAGAGCGTTTGAACACTGAAGCTTTCTTT.

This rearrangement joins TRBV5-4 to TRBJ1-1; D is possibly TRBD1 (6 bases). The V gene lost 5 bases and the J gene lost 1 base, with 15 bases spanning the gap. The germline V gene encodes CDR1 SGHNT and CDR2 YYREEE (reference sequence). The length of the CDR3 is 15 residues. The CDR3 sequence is CASSRPQGSNTEAFF. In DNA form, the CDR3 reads TGTGCCAGCAGTCGGCCACAGGGATCGAACACTGAAGCTTTCTTT.

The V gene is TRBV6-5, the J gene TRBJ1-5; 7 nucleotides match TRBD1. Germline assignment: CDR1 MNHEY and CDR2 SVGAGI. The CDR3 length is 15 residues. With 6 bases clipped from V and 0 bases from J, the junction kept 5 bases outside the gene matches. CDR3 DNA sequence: TGTGCCAGCAGATTGGGACAGACTAGCAATCAGCCCCAGCATTTT. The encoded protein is CASRLGQTSNQPQHF.

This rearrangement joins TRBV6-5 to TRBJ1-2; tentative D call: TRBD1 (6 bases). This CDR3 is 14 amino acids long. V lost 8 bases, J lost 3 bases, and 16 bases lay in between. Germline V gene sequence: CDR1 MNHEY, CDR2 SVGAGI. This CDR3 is CASAIGGEDYGYTF. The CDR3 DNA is TGTGCCAGCGCGATAGGGGGGGAGGACTATGGCTACACCTTC.

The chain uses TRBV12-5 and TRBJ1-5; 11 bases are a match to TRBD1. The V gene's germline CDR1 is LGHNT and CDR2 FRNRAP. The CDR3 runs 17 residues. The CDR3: CATSPGQGVKSNQPQHF. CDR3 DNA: TGTGCGACTTCACCGGGACAGGGGGTCAAGAGCAATCAGCCCCAGCATTTT.

DNA for the CDR3: TGTGCCAGCAGTGTACTAGCGGGAGTTAATGAGCAGTTCTTC. Translated, it gives CASSVLAGVNEQFF. The rearrangement uses TRBV25-1 and TRBJ2-1; the match to TRBD2 covers 11 bases. The CDR3 sequence is 14 residues long. CDR1 and CDR2 (germline): MGHDK, SYGVNS. The V gene end was trimmed by 4 bases and the J gene end by 7 bases; junction bases not matched to a gene: 3.

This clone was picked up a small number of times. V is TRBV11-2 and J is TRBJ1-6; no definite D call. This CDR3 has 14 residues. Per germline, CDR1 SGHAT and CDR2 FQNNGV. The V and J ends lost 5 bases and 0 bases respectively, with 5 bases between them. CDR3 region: CASSVSSYNSPLHF. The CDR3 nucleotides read TGTGCCAGCAGCGTTAGCTCCTATAATTCACCCCTCCACTTT.

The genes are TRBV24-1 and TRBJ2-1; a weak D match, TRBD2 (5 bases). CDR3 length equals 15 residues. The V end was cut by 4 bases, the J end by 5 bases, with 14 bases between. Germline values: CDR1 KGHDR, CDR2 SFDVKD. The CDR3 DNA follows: TGTGCCACCAGTGACTCTCCGGGATGGGACAATGAGCAGTTCTTC. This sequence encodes CATSDSPGWDNEQFF.

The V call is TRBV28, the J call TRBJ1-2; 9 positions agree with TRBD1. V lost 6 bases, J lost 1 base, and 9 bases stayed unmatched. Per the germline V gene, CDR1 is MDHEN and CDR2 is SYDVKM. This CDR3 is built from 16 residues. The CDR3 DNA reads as TGTGCCAGCAGACGAGGGACAGGGCAGGGTAACTATGGCTACACCTTC. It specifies CASRRGTGQGNYGYTF.

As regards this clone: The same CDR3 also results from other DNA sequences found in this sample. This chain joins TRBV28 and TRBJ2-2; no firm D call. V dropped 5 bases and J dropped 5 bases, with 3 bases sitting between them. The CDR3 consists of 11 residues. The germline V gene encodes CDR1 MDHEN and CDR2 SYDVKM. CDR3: CASSLTGELFF. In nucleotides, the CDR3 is TGTGCCAGCAGTCTTACCGGGGAGCTGTTTTTT.

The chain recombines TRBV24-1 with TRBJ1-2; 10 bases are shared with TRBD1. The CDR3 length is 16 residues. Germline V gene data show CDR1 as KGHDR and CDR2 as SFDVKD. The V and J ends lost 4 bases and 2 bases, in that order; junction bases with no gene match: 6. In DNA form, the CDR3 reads TGTGCCACCAGTGAATATGGACAGGGGGGGAACTATGGCTACACCTTC. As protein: CATSEYGQGGNYGYTF.

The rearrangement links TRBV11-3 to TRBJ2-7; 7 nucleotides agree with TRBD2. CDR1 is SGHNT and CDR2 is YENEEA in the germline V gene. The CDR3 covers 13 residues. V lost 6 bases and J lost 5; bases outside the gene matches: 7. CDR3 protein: CASRLRGGDEQYF. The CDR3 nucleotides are TGTGCCAGCAGACTAAGGGGAGGGGACGAGCAGTACTTC.

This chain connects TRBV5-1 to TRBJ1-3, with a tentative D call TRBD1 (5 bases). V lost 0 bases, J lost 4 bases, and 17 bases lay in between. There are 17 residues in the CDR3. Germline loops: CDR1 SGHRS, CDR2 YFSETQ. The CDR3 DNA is TGCGCCAGCAGCTTGGAACCCGCGGCAGGGTCGGGAAACACCATATATTTT. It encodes CASSLEPAAGSGNTIYF.

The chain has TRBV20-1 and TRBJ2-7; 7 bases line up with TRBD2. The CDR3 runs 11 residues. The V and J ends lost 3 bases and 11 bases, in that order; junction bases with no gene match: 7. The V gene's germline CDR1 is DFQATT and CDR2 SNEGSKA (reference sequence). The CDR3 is CSARLAAEKYF. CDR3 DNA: TGCAGTGCTAGGCTAGCGGCTGAGAAGTACTTC.

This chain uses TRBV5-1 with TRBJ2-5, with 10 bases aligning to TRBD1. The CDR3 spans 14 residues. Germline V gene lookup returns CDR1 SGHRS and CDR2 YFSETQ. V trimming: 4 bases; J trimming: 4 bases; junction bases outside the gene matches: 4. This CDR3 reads CASSLGQGGETQYF. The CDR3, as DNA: TGCGCCAGCAGCCTAGGACAGGGGGGAGAGACCCAGTACTTC.

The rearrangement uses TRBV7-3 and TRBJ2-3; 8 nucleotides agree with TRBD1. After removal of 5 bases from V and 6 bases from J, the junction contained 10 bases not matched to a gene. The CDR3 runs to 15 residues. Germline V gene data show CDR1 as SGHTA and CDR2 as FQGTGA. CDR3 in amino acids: CASSGQGARGDTQYF. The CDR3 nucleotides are TGTGCCAGCAGCGGGCAGGGGGCCAGAGGGGATACGCAGTATTTT.